The 10 T cell receptor beta chains in this list originate from one sample, sequenced in a study of siplizumab effects on memory and regulatory T cells. Sequencing used immunoSEQ multiplex PCR; TCRdb keeps in-frame clones, though not all of them. The data contain approximately 98,000 clones, about 95% of them singletons. Sequencing used non-Treg CD4+ T cells sorted from blood. All receptors derive from a human donor in good health.

The chain links TRBV5-1 to TRBJ2-3; 8 bases are shared with TRBD2. Germline CDR1 reads SGHRS; CDR2 reads YFSETQ. The CDR3 is 14 residues long. V lost 5 bases and J lost 2; bases outside the gene matches: 4. The CDR3 nucleotides read TGCGCCAGCAGTTTAGCGGGATTCACAGATACGCAGTATTTT. Translation gives CASSLAGFTDTQYF.

J is TRBJ2-3 and V is TRBV2, with 8 bases lining up with TRBD1. After removal of 5 bases from V and 2 bases from J, the junction contained 3 bases not matched to a gene. The CDR3 runs 14 residues. Germline values: CDR1 SNHLY, CDR2 FYNNEI. The CDR3 nucleotides read TGTGCCAGCAGTTGGGACAGGTTCACAGATACGCAGTATTTT. Protein sequence: CASSWDRFTDTQYF.

The chain combines TRBV18 with TRBJ2-7; no firm D call. With 2 bases removed from V and 0 bases from J, the gap between germline ends came to 20 bases. CDR1 and CDR2 from the germline V gene are KGHSH and LQKENI. CDR3 length: 18 residues. CDR3 sequence (DNA): TGTGCCAGCTCACCAAGGGTTGGCCTGAGAGCGAGCTCCTACGAGCAGTACTTC. Translating it yields CASSPRVGLRASSYEQYF.

This clone was detected once. CDR3 sequence (DNA): TGTGCCAGCAGCCCTGATCCAGGTCGCGTCGCCTACGAGCAGTACTTC. Translating it yields CASSPDPGRVAYEQYF. The gene calls are TRBV7-6 and TRBJ2-7; D gene unclear. The CDR3 is 16 amino acids. Germline V gene sequence: CDR1 SGHVS, CDR2 FNYEAQ. V was clipped by 5 bases and J by 2 bases, with 19 bases between them.

The chain recombines TRBV10-1 with TRBJ2-1; possibly TRBD2 for D (6 bases). The germline gives CDR1 WNHNN, CDR2 SYGVQD (reference sequence). V lost 6 bases to trimming and J lost 4 bases, with 16 bases between them. The CDR3 covers 15 residues. The CDR3 DNA reads TGCGCCAGCAGCCCGAGACTAGTCGGGTACAATGAGCAGTTCTTC. Its protein product is CASSPRLVGYNEQFF.

The J gene is TRBJ2-3, the V gene TRBV13; 7 bases are a match to TRBD2. CDR1 PRHDT and CDR2 FYEKMQ come from the germline V gene (reference sequence). The CDR3 is made up of 14 amino acids. J lost 5 bases, V lost 6 bases, and 8 bases had no gene match. The CDR3 sequence: CASSRTRGGDTQYF. The DNA of the CDR3 is TGTGCCAGCAGTCGGACTAGGGGAGGAGATACGCAGTATTTT.

This clone showed up just once. V and J are TRBV7-9 and TRBJ2-1; 8 bases align to TRBD2. V was pared by 4 bases and J by 4 bases, with 6 bases of the junction left unmatched. CDR1 is SEHNR, CDR2 FQNEAQ, per germline (reference sequence). The CDR3 consists of 15 residues. The CDR3 is CASSSSGGDYNEQFF. The CDR3 DNA reads as TGTGCCAGCAGCTCCAGCGGGGGCGATTACAATGAGCAGTTCTTC.

The rearrangement uses TRBV4-2 and TRBJ2-7; D remains unclear. The ends were cut back, 0 bases at V and 2 bases at J, with 11 bases in the middle. Germline CDR1 LGHNA, CDR2 YNFKEQ. The CDR3 is 15 amino acids. CDR3 loop: CASSQDRYRPYEQYF. The CDR3 DNA sequence: TGTGCCAGCAGCCAAGATAGGTATCGGCCCTACGAGCAGTACTTC.

V is TRBV7-8 and J is TRBJ1-5, with D possibly matching TRBD1 (5 bases). This CDR3 region has 16 residues. The V gene lost 5 bases and the J gene lost 1 base, with 15 bases spanning the gap. The V gene's germline CDR1 is SGHVS and CDR2 FQNEAQ. The CDR3, as DNA: TGTGCCAGCAGCCCCTATATGGGGCAGAGCAATCAGCCCCAGCATTTT. This gives the protein CASSPYMGQSNQPQHF.

This clone was counted a single time. The chain employs TRBV27 and TRBJ2-1, with D maybe TRBD1 (6 bases). This CDR3 contains 15 residues. The germline V gene encodes CDR1 MNHEY and CDR2 SMNVEV (reference sequence). With 0 bases removed from V and 9 bases from J, the gap between germline ends came to 15 bases. CDR3 amino acids: CASSLSTQGRSEQFF. The CDR3 DNA reads as TGTGCCAGCAGTTTATCGACACAGGGAAGGAGTGAGCAGTTCTTC.